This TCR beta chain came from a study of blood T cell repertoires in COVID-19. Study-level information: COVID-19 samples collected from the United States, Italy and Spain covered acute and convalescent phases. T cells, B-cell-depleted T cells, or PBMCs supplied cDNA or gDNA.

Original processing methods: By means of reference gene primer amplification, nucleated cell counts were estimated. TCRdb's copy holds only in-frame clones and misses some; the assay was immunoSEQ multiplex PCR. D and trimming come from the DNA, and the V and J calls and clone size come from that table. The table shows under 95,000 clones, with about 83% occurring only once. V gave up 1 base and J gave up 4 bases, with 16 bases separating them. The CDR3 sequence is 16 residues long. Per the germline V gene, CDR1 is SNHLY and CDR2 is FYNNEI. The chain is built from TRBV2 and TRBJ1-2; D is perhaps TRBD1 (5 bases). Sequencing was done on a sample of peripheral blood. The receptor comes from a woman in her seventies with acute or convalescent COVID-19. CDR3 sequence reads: CASSEELGRASYGYTF. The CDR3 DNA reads TGTGCCAGCAGTGAAGAGTTAGGCAGGGCCAGCTATGGCTACACCTTC.